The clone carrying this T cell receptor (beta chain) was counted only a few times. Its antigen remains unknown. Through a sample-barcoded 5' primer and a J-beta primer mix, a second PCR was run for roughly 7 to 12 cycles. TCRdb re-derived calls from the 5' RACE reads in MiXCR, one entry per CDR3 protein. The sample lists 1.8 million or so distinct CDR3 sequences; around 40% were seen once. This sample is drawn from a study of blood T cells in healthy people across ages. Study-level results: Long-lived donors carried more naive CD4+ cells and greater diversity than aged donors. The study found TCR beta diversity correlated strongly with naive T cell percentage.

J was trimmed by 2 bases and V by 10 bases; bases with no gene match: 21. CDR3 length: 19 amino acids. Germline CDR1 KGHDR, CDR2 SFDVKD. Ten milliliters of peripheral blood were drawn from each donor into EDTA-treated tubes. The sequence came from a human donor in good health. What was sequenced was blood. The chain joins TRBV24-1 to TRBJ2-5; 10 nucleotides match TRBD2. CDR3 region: CATRFVPVAGGEEQETQYF. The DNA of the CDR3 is TGTGCCACTCGTTTCGTCCCAGTAGCGGGGGGCGAGGAGCAAGAGACCCAGTACTTC.